This T cell receptor (beta chain) was obtained from a study of T cells in Graves' hyperthyroidism and ophthalmopathy. Study results and limitations: Within blood appeared most thyroid clonotypes that had expanded above 0.001.

V lost 4 bases, J lost 5 bases, and 14 bases lay in between. CDR1 and CDR2 (germline): LGHDT, YNNKEL (reference sequence). This CDR3 spans 15 amino acids. A note on this clonotype: Its matching antigen is unknown.

TCR beta CDR3 sequences were amplified from RNA transcripts. Carried out on the TCR CDR3, a first-round RT-PCR used the HTBI primer set. Each CDR3 protein is one row after TCRdb ran MiXCR on the multiplex PCR reads. The sample holds 490,000 or so distinct CDR3 sequences, roughly 22% seen once. Among ophthalmopathy patients, the Clinical Activity Score reached at least 3, the NOSPECS grade reached at least 4, and duration remained under 3 months. Diagnostic assessment was based on clinical symptoms, serum thyroxine and TRAb, thyroid ultrasound and orbital computed tomography. The J gene is TRBJ1-4, the V gene TRBV3-1; D call uncertain. Sequencing used blood. The receptor was derived from a woman between 70 and 85 years old with Graves' ophthalmopathy. In DNA form, the CDR3 reads TGTGCCAGCAGCCCCGCGGGAGTGGAAAATGAAAAACTGTTTTTT. Its translation: CASSPAGVENEKLFF.